These T cell receptor beta chains were read from a single sample in a study of blood T cell repertoires in COVID-19. TCRdb's copy holds only in-frame clones and misses some; the assay was immunoSEQ multiplex PCR. The repertoire consists of about 280,000 clones, with approximately 83% occurring once and the leading ten covering 13%. The sequenced sample was peripheral blood. The receptors derive from a human donor in a cohort sampled during active COVID-19. Each CDR3 is given with its conserved first and last residue. The order of the fields is clone size, J gene, D gene, V gene, CDR3 protein, CDR3 DNA. A D gene is named only where the DNA matches it firmly. Some rows mark clone size as missing; the rest say once, few, many or name a class of expanded clone.

many | TRBJ2-3 | NA | TRBV2 | CASSEGRSSSTDTQYF | TGTGCCAGCAGTGAAGGGCGGAGCTCTAGCACAGATACGCAGTATTTT
NA | TRBJ1-4 | NA | TRBV3-1/TRBV3-2 | CGPGLGEKLFF | TGTGGCCCCGGACTCGGTGAAAAACTGTTTTTT
NA | TRBJ2-1 | NA | TRBV21-1 | CASSPNLASGKYNEQFF | TGTGCCAGCAGCCCAAATTTGGCGAGCGGGAAATACAATGAGCAGTTCTTC
NA | TRBJ2-7 | TRBD2 | TRBV10-2 | CASSEGGLAGDEQYF | TGCGCCAGCAGTGAAGGTGGGCTAGCGGGGGACGAGCAGTACTTC
NA | TRBJ2-7 | TRBD1 | TRBV18 | CASSPPGPDRITGEQYF | TGTGCCAGCTCACCACCTGGTCCGGACAGGATCACAGGGGAGCAGTACTTC
NA | TRBJ2-1 | TRBD1 | TRBV13 | CASSNRDRGNYEQFF | TGTGCCAGCAGCAACCGGGACAGGGGGAATTATGAGCAGTTCTTC
NA | TRBJ2-2 | TRBD1 | TRBV27 | CATKPQGAITGELFF | TGTGCCACGAAACCCCAGGGGGCGATCACCGGGGAGCTGTTTTTT
NA | TRBJ1-5 | NA | TRBV6-2/TRBV6-3 | CASSPPSGEKGQPQHF | TGTGCCAGCAGTCCCCCATCAGGGGAAAAGGGCCAGCCCCAGCATTTT
NA | TRBJ2-1 | NA | TRBV11-2 | CASSLFRGSGLSSYNEQFF | TGTGCCAGCAGCTTATTCCGGGGTAGCGGTTTGAGCTCCTACAATGAGCAGTTCTTC
many | TRBJ2-3 | NA | TRBV2 | CASGEWDTQYF | TGTGCCAGCGGAGAGTGGGATACGCAGTATTTT
NA | TRBJ2-3 | TRBD1 | TRBV3-1/TRBV3-2 | CASRLNLGQGARDTQYF | TGTGCCAGCAGGTTAAATCTGGGACAGGGGGCGAGGGATACGCAGTATTTT
NA | TRBJ2-1 | TRBD2 | TRBV25-1 | CASRSSGRGRDEQFF | TGTGCCAGCAGAAGTAGCGGGAGGGGAAGGGATGAGCAGTTCTTC
NA | TRBJ2-2 | NA | TRBV7-3 | CASGLPNTGELFF | TGTGCCAGCGGCCTCCCGAACACCGGGGAGCTGTTTTTT
NA | TRBJ2-6 | NA | TRBV30 | CAWSLRDSGANVLTF | TGTGCCTGGAGCCTCCGGGACTCTGGGGCCAACGTCCTGACTTTC
NA | TRBJ1-2 | TRBD1 | TRBV10-1 | CASRDRAYYGYTF | TGCGCCAGTAGGGACAGGGCATACTATGGCTACACCTTC
NA | TRBJ2-2 | NA | TRBV6-5 | CASSYSPGTGELFF | TGTGCCAGCAGTTACAGTCCGGGCACCGGGGAGCTGTTTTTT
NA | TRBJ2-2 | NA | TRBV28 | CASSVWDTYTGELFF | TGTGCCAGCAGCGTATGGGACACTTACACCGGGGAGCTGTTTTTT
NA | TRBJ1-1 | NA | TRBV18 | CASSPPAGEAFF | TGTGCCAGCTCACCTCCAGCGGGTGAAGCTTTCTTT
NA | TRBJ2-1 | TRBD2 | TRBV12-5 | CASGPPGLAASSYNEQFF | TGTGCTAGTGGTCCGCCGGGACTAGCGGCAAGCTCCTACAATGAGCAGTTCTTC
once | TRBJ2-7 | TRBD1 | TRBV28 | CASSSTGQALGEQYF | TGTGCCAGCAGTTCCACGGGACAGGCCCTAGGCGAGCAGTACTTC
NA | TRBJ1-1 | TRBD1 | TRBV10-3 | CAISESTGENTEAFF | TGTGCCATCAGTGAGTCGACAGGGGAGAACACTGAAGCTTTCTTT
NA | TRBJ2-2 | NA | TRBV5-5 | CASSPEDTGELFF | TGTGCCAGCAGCCCCGAGGATACCGGGGAGCTGTTTTTT
once | TRBJ2-1 | TRBD2 | TRBV10-2 | CASRSGGEYNEQFF | TGCGCCAGCCGCAGCGGGGGGGAATACAATGAGCAGTTCTTC
NA | TRBJ1-1 | TRBD1 | TRBV19 | CASSSRLGGTGNTEAFF | TGTGCCAGTAGCTCGCGACTTGGAGGGACAGGGAACACTGAAGCTTTCTTT
NA | TRBJ2-1 | TRBD2 | TRBV7-9 | CASSLSGSTYNEQFF | TGTGCCAGCAGCCTCAGCGGGAGCACGTACAATGAGCAGTTCTTC
NA | TRBJ2-1 | TRBD2 | TRBV6-1 | CASSEGSGSSYNEQFF | TGTGCCAGCAGTGAAGGGAGCGGGAGCTCCTACAATGAGCAGTTCTTC
NA | TRBJ1-5 | NA | TRBV24-1 | CATSDPRGGNQPQHF | TGTGCCACCAGTGACCCCAGGGGAGGCAATCAGCCCCAGCATTTT